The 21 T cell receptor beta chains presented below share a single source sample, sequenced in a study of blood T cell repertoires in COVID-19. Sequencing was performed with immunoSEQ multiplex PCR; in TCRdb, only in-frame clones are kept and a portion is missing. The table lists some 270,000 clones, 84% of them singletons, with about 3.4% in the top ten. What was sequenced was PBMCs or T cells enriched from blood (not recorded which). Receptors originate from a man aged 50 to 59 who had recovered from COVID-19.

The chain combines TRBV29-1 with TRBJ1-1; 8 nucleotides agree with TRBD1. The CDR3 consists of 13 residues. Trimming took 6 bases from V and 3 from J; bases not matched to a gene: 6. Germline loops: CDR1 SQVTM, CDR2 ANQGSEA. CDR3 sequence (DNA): TGCAGCGTGAGGGGGACAGGCTACACTGAAGCTTTCTTT. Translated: CSVRGTGYTEAFF.

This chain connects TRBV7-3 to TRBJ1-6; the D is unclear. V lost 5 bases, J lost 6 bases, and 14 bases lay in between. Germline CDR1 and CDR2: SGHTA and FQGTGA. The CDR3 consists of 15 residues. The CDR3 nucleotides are TGTGCCAGCAGCAAACGCCCGGGTACTAATTCACCCCTCCACTTT. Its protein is CASSKRPGTNSPLHF.

The CDR3 spells CASSRQGEGSGELFF. The CDR3 coding sequence is TGTGCCAGCAGTCGACAGGGAGAAGGGTCCGGGGAGCTGTTTTTT. The chain employs TRBV6-2 or TRBV6-3 and TRBJ2-2; TRBD1 matches at 7 bases. The CDR3 runs 15 residues. Germline V CDR1 and CDR2: MNHEY, SVGEGT. Trimming cost V 5 bases and J 6 bases; bases outside gene matches: 9.

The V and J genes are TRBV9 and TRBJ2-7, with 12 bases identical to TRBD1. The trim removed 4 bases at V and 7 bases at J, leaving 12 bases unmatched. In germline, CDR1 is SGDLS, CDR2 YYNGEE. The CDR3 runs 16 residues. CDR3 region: CASSILPGQGAGEQYF. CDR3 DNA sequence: TGTGCCAGCAGCATCCTCCCGGGACAGGGGGCAGGGGAGCAGTACTTC. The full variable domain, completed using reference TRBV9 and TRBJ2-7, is DSGVTQTPKHLITATGQRVTLRCSPRSGDLSVYWYQQSLDQGLQFLIQYYNGEERAKGNILERFSAQQFPDLHSELNLSSLELGDSALYFCASSILPGQGAGEQYFGPGTRLTVT.

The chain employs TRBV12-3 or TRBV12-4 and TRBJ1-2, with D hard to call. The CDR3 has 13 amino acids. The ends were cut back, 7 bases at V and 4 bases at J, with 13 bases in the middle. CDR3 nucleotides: TGTGCCAGCACCGAGACGGACTCCTATGGCTACACCTTC. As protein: CASTETDSYGYTF.

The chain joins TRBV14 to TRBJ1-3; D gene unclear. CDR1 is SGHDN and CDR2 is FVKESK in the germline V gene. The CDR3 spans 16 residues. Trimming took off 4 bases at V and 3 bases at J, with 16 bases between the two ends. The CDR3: CASSLRAGGGGNTIYF. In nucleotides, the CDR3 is TGTGCCAGCAGCCTCCGTGCGGGCGGTGGTGGAAACACCATATATTTT.

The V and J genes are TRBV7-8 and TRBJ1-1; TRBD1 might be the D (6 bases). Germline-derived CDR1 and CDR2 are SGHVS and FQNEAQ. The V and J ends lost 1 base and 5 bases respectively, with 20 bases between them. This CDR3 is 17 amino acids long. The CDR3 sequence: CASSLVGGHPRGTEAFF. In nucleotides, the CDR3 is TGTGCCAGCAGCTTAGTAGGGGGACACCCGAGGGGGACTGAAGCTTTCTTT.

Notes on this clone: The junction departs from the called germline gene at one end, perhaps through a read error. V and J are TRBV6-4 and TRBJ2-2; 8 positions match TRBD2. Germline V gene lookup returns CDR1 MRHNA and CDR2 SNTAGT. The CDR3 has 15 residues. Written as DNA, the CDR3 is TGTGCCAGCCGGTTTAGCGGGACGAACAGCGGGGAGCTGTTTTTT. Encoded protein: CASRFSGTNSGELFF.

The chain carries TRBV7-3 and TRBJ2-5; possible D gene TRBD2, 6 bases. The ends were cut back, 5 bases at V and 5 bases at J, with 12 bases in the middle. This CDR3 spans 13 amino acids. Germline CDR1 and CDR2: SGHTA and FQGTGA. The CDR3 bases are TGTGCCAGCAGCCCCACTAGCTCTGAGACCCAGTACTTC. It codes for CASSPTSSETQYF.

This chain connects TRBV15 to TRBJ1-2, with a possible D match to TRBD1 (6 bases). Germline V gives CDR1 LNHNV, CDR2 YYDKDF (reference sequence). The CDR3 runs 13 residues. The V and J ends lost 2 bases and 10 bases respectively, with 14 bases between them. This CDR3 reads CATSRQDSRDYTF. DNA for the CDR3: TGTGCCACCAGCAGACAGGACAGCCGTGACTACACCTTC.

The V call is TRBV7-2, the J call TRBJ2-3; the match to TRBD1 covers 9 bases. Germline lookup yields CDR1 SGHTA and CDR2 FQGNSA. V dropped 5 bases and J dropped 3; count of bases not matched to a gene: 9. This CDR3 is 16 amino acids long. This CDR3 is CASSRVGTGWTDTQYF. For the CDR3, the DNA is TGTGCCAGCAGCAGGGTCGGGACAGGGTGGACAGATACGCAGTATTTT.

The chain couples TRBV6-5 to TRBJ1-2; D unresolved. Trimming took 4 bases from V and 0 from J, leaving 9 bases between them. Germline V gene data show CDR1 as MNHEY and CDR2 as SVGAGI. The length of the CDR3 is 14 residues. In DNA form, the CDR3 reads TGTGCCAGCAGTTCAGACGGAGCTAACTATGGCTACACCTTC. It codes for CASSSDGANYGYTF.

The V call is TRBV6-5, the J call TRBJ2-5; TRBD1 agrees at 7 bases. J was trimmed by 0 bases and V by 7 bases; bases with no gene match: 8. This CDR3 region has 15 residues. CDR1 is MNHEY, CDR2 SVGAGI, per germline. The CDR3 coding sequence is TGTGCCAGCACCGGGGACAGCCCGTACCAAGAGACCCAGTACTTC. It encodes CASTGDSPYQETQYF.

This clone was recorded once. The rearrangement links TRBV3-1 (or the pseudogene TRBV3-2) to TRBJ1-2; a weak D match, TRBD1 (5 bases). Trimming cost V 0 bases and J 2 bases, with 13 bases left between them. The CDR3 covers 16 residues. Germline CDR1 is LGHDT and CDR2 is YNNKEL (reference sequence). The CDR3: CASSQDLVAGNYGYTF. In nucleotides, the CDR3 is TGTGCCAGCAGCCAAGATCTTGTCGCAGGGAACTATGGCTACACCTTC.

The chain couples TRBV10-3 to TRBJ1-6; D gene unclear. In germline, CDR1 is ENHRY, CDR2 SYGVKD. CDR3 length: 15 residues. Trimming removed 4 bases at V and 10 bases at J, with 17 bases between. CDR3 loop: CAISVTTENDSPLHF. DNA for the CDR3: TGTGCCATCAGTGTAACAACAGAAAATGACTCACCCCTCCACTTT.

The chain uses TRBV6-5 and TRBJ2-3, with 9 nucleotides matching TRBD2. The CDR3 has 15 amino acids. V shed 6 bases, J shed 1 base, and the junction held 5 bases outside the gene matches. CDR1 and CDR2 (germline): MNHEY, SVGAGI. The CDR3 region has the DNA TGTGCCAGCAGAAACCTAGCGGGACGCACAGATACGCAGTATTTT. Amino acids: CASRNLAGRTDTQYF.

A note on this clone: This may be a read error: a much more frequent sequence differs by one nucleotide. CDR3: CASSQDRANTEAFF. The CDR3 DNA reads as TGTGCCAGCAGCCAGGACAGGGCGAACACTGAAGCTTTCTTT. The chain uses TRBV5-8 and TRBJ1-1; 8 bases align to TRBD1. The CDR3 totals 14 residues. CDR1 and CDR2 (germline): SGHTS, YDEGEE. V dropped 4 bases and J dropped 1; count of bases not matched to a gene: 3.

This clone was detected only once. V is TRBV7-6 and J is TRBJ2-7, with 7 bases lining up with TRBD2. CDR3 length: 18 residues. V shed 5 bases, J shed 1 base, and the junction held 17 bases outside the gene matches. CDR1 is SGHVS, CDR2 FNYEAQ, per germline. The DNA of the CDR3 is TGTGCCAGCAGCCCCAGGGAGAGTGGGGGGGGAACATCCTACGAGCAGTACTTC. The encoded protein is CASSPRESGGGTSYEQYF.

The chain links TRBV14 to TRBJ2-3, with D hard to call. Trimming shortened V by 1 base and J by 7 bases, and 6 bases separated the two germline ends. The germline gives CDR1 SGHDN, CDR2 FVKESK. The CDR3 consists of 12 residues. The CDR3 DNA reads TGTGCCAGCAGCCAAGTTCCCAATACGCAGTATTTT. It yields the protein CASSQVPNTQYF.

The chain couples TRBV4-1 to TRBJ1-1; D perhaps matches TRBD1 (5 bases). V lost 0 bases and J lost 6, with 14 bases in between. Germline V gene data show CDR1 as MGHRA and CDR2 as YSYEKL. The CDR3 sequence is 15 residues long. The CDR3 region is CASSQEGRGGSEAFF. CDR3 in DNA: TGCGCCAGCAGCCAAGAGGGGAGGGGAGGGTCTGAAGCTTTCTTT.

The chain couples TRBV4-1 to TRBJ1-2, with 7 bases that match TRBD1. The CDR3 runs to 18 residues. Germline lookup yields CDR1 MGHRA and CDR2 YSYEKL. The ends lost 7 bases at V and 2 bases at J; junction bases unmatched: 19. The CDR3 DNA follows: TGCGCCAGCACCCTCCAAAGCCTTCAGGGGGGCCTAAACTATGGCTACACCTTC. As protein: CASTLQSLQGGLNYGYTF.